The 5 T cell receptor beta chains below come from one sample, sequenced in a study of early T cells in non-severe SARS-CoV-2 infection. TCRdb reanalysed the 5' RACE reads using MiXCR and keeps one entry per CDR3 protein. The sample yields tens of thousands of distinct CDR3 sequences, 15% to 20% seen once. Sequences were derived from whole blood, sampled at baseline. The receptors originated from an adult who was a healthcare worker with PCR-confirmed SARS-CoV-2 infection or an uninfected control (not recorded which).

The table lists this clonotype with many counts. V usage is TRBV2 and J usage is TRBJ2-3, with 10 bases matching TRBD1. The V gene end was trimmed by 2 bases and the J gene end by 1 base; junction bases not matched to a gene: 12. Germline CDR1 and CDR2: SNHLY and FYNNEI. The CDR3 spans 19 residues. Here the CDR3 DNA reads TGTGCCAGCAGTGAATCATGGGGCAGCGGGACAGGGGGCACAGATACGCAGTATTTT. It translates to CASSESWGSGTGGTDTQYF.

The table lists this clonotype with a few counts. The rearrangement joins TRBV19 to TRBJ2-1; TRBD2 aligns across 11 bases. V lost 0 bases to trimming and J lost 10 bases; unmatched junction nucleotides: 14. Germline V lookup: CDR1 LNHDA, CDR2 SQIVND (reference sequence). CDR3 size: 18 residues. The DNA of the CDR3 is TGTGCCAGTAGTATAGATCCCCCATTACTAGCGGGAGTAGGGGAGCAGTTCTTC. Protein sequence: CASSIDPPLLAGVGEQFF.

This chain connects TRBV2 to TRBJ2-5; D might be TRBD1 (6 bases). Between the trimmed V and J ends, which lost 6 bases and 0 bases, there was a span of 8 bases. This CDR3 region has 13 residues. In germline, CDR1 is SNHLY, CDR2 FYNNEI. DNA of the CDR3: TGTGCCAGCAGCCGGGACAACCAAGAGACCCAGTACTTC. It yields the protein CASSRDNQETQYF.

This chain joins TRBV5-1 and TRBJ2-5; 8 bases are a match to TRBD1. With V trimmed by 2 bases and J by 5 bases, 5 bases remained unmatched. The CDR3 consists of 14 residues. From germline, CDR1 is SGHRS and CDR2 YFSETQ. CDR3 in DNA: TGCGCCAGCAGCTTATCGACAGGGGTCGAGACCCAGTACTTC. This encodes CASSLSTGVETQYF.

V usage is TRBV10-1 and J usage is TRBJ1-2; maybe TRBD1 (5 bases). Deletions cut 8 bases from V and 3 bases from J, with 10 bases between. The germline V gene has CDR1 WNHNN and CDR2 SYGVQD (reference sequence). The CDR3 totals 12 residues. The CDR3 here is CASAGPHYGYTF. CDR3 DNA: TGCGCCAGCGCGGGGCCTCACTATGGCTACACCTTC.